This note documents a single TCR beta chain sequence. Its antigen is unknown. This same CDR3 is encoded by further DNA sequences in the sample. The data derive from a study of shared clonotypes between healthy human individuals. Study-level points and caveats: On the whole, naive subsets had larger estimated richness than memory subsets had.

Trimming removed 3 bases at V and 1 base at J, with 7 bases between. CDR3 length equals 13 residues. Germline CDR1 and CDR2: LNHDA and SQIVND (reference sequence). Cells designated naive CD8 were CD45RO-negative and were positively selected for CCR7, with terminally differentiated effector memory CD45RA+ cells excluded. The protocol was immunoSEQ multiplex PCR, while the TCRdb copy is restricted to in-frame clones and leaves out a portion. The sample lists about 2.1 million clones; around 95% were seen once. This rearrangement joins TRBV19 to TRBJ2-7; D is unclear. Input material: naive CD8+ T cells from PBMCs. The clonotype was recovered from a man aged 18 to 30 in good health. Some clones in this sample may be carry-over from other donors' samples. The CDR3 protein is CASSITASYEQYF. Here the CDR3 DNA reads TGTGCCAGTAGTATTACCGCATCCTACGAGCAGTACTTC.